Presented here are 20 T cell receptor beta chains from one specimen sequenced in a study of blood T cell repertoires in COVID-19. Libraries were prepared by immunoSEQ multiplex PCR; TCRdb keeps only in-frame clonotypes and omits some of them. The profile shows around 250,000 clones, more than 70% of them singletons. Material for sequencing was peripheral blood. The source of these receptors is an older man with acute or convalescent COVID-19.

The chain joins TRBV11-2 to TRBJ1-2; tentatively, D is TRBD1 (5 bases). The V and J ends lost 1 base and 5 bases respectively, with 11 bases between them. This CDR3 comprises 14 residues. Germline V CDR1 and CDR2: SGHAT, FQNNGV. The CDR3 region is CASSLAGGGYGYTF. DNA of the CDR3: TGTGCCAGCAGCTTAGCGGGGGGAGGGTATGGCTACACCTTC.

The chain links TRBV11-3 to TRBJ2-2; D may be TRBD1 (5 bases). The CDR3 has 14 amino acids. The germline V gene has CDR1 SGHNT and CDR2 YENEEA. V was pared by 4 bases and J by 1 base, with 7 bases between. The CDR3: CASSSGQNTGELFF. CDR3 in DNA: TGTGCCAGCAGCTCCGGACAGAACACCGGGGAGCTGTTTTTT.

DNA of the CDR3: TGCGCCAGCAGCCCGGGACAGGGCCAAGAGACCCAGTACTTC. This sequence encodes CASSPGQGQETQYF. This chain connects TRBV5-1 to TRBJ2-5; 9 nucleotides match TRBD1. Germline trimming cut 4 bases from V and 1 base from J; bases unmatched to any gene: 2. The CDR3 extends over 14 amino acids. CDR1 is SGHRS, CDR2 YFSETQ, per germline. The full variable domain, in which reference TRBV5-1 and TRBJ2-5 provide the parts outside the CDR3, is KAGVTQTPRYLIKTRGQQVTLSCSPISGHRSVSWYQQTPGQGLQFLFEYFSETQRNKGNFPGRFSGRQFSNSRSEMNVSTLELGDSALYLCASSPGQGQETQYFGPGTRLLVL.

V is TRBV11-2 and J is TRBJ2-7; 7 bases line up with TRBD2. Losses at the gene ends were 5 bases for V and 6 bases for J; bases not matched to a gene: 10. The CDR3 length is 14 residues. The germline V gene encodes CDR1 SGHAT and CDR2 FQNNGV. The CDR3 nucleotides read TGTGCCAGCAGCCAAGTGGGCGGGAGAGGCGAGCAGTACTTC. Translation: CASSQVGGRGEQYF.

This clone was counted a single time. The V call is TRBV27, the J call TRBJ1-5, with 9 positions matching TRBD1. Germline V gives CDR1 MNHEY, CDR2 SMNVEV (reference sequence). The CDR3 covers 15 residues. Germline trimming cut 3 bases from V and 2 bases from J; bases unmatched to any gene: 2. CDR3 DNA sequence: TGTGCCAGCAGTTTTACAGGGGGCGGCAATCAGCCCCAGCATTTT. Translated, it gives CASSFTGGGNQPQHF.

The chain is built from TRBV2 and TRBJ2-5; TRBD2 agrees at 8 bases. This CDR3 comprises 15 residues. After removal of 7 bases from V and 0 bases from J, the junction contained 7 bases not matched to a gene. CDR1 is SNHLY and CDR2 is FYNNEI in the germline V gene. CDR3 residues: CASTLSGSYQETQYF. The CDR3 DNA is TGTGCCAGCACCTTAAGCGGGAGCTACCAAGAGACCCAGTACTTC. Together with reference TRBV2 and TRBJ2-5, the CDR3 gives the full variable domain: EPEVTQTPSHQVTQMGQEVILRCVPISNHLYFYWYRQILGQKVEFLVSFYNNEISEKSEIFDDQFSVERPDGSNFTLKIRSTKLEDSAMYFCASTLSGSYQETQYFGPGTRLLVL.

The chain couples TRBV5-1 to TRBJ2-2, with 15 bases fitting TRBD2. Germline values: CDR1 SGHRS, CDR2 YFSETQ. V shed 0 bases and J 1 base; nucleotides not matched to a gene: 7. The CDR3 runs to 20 residues. The CDR3 protein is CASSLAGTSGGPGNTGELFF. The DNA of the CDR3 is TGCGCCAGCAGCTTGGCCGGGACTAGCGGGGGGCCGGGGAACACCGGGGAGCTGTTTTTT. Full variable domain (outside the CDR3, taken from reference TRBV5-1 and TRBJ2-2): KAGVTQTPRYLIKTRGQQVTLSCSPISGHRSVSWYQQTPGQGLQFLFEYFSETQRNKGNFPGRFSGRQFSNSRSEMNVSTLELGDSALYLCASSLAGTSGGPGNTGELFFGEGSRLTVL.

In regard to this clone: The same CDR3 arises from other DNA sequences in this sample as well. The chain links TRBV3-1 (or the pseudogene TRBV3-2) to TRBJ1-6; a weak D match, TRBD1 (6 bases). Between the trimmed V and J ends, which lost 1 base and 7 bases, there was a span of 11 bases. CDR1 and CDR2 (germline): LGHDT, YNNKEL (reference sequence). The CDR3 runs to 15 residues. In DNA, the CDR3 is TGTGCCAGCAGCCAAGGGGGGCAGGGGAATTCACCCCTCCACTTT. Translating gives CASSQGGQGNSPLHF.

V gene TRBV9 combines with J gene TRBJ2-1; TRBD2 agrees at 8 bases. Germline CDR1 reads SGDLS; CDR2 reads YYNGEE. This CDR3 has 16 residues. Trimming removed 0 bases from V and 0 bases from J; junction bases left unmatched: 2. The chain's CDR3 is CASSVAGGGSYNEQFF. The DNA for the CDR3 is TGTGCCAGCAGCGTAGCGGGGGGGGGCTCCTACAATGAGCAGTTCTTC.

The rearrangement uses TRBV5-3 and TRBJ2-1; TRBD2 matches 9 bases. TRBV5-3 falls under the ORF class, with uncertain function. J was trimmed by 8 bases and V by 4 bases; bases with no gene match: 10. This CDR3 region has 15 residues. The CDR3 DNA follows: TGTGCCAGAAGCCCTCTAGCGGGAATTTTCGATGAGCAGTTCTTC. Protein product: CARSPLAGIFDEQFF.

J is TRBJ2-7 and V is TRBV19; tentatively, D is TRBD1 (6 bases). Germline loops: CDR1 LNHDA, CDR2 SQIVND (reference sequence). Trimming cost V 4 bases and J 4 bases, with 14 bases left between them. The CDR3 is 14 residues long. CDR3 DNA: TGTGCCAGTAGTAGAACCGGGACAAATTACGAGCAGTACTTC. As protein: CASSRTGTNYEQYF.

This CDR3 reads CASSIDRDTYNEQFF. CDR3 in DNA: TGTGCCAGTAGTATCGACCGGGACACCTACAATGAGCAGTTCTTC. The V gene is TRBV19, the J gene TRBJ2-1; D might be TRBD1 (6 bases). V was clipped by 3 bases and J by 2 bases, with 11 bases between them. CDR3 size: 15 residues. Germline CDR1 and CDR2: LNHDA and SQIVND (reference sequence). Full variable domain (missing parts from reference TRBV19 and TRBJ2-1): DGGITQSPKYLFRKEGQNVTLSCEQNLNHDAMYWYRQDPGQGLRLIYYSQIVNDFQKGDIAEGYSVSREKKESFPLTVTSAQKNPTAFYLCASSIDRDTYNEQFFGPGTRLTVL.

Comments on this clone: Sequence at one end of the junction differs from germline and may be a read error. This sequence joins TRBV28 and TRBJ1-3; 8 bases fit TRBD1. In germline, CDR1 is MDHEN, CDR2 SYDVKM. The CDR3 spans 15 residues. In DNA, the CDR3 is TGTGCCAGCAGTTCATCCGGACAGGGTGGACACACCATATATTTT. Translating gives CASSSSGQGGHTIYF.

The V gene is TRBV7-2, the J gene TRBJ1-3; tentative D call: TRBD1 (6 bases). Trimming removed 2 bases at V and 0 bases at J, with 11 bases between. From germline, CDR1 is SGHTA and CDR2 FQGNSA. The CDR3 has 16 amino acids. The CDR3 coding sequence is TGTGCCAGCAGCTTACGGGACATCATCTCTGGAAACACCATATATTTT. Translating it yields CASSLRDIISGNTIYF.

The rearrangement uses TRBV3-1 (or the pseudogene TRBV3-2) and TRBJ2-1; maybe TRBD1 (5 bases). Germline V gene data show CDR1 as LGHDT and CDR2 as YNNKEL (reference sequence). V lost 3 bases and J 9 bases, leaving 12 bases between the germline ends. The CDR3 covers 13 residues. The CDR3 nucleotides are TGTGCCAGCAGCCATCCCGACAGCCCTGAGCAGTTCTTC. Its translation is CASSHPDSPEQFF.

The rearrangement joins TRBV28 to TRBJ1-5; D not certain. Looked up from germline, CDR1 is MDHEN and CDR2 is SYDVKM. Trimming stripped 6 bases from V and 3 bases from J, with 18 bases between. This CDR3 is built from 16 residues. The chain's CDR3 is CASRPSTAGDNQPQHF. DNA of the CDR3: TGTGCCAGCAGACCCTCCACAGCCGGGGACAATCAGCCCCAGCATTTT.

V usage is TRBV5-4 and J usage is TRBJ1-1, with a tentative D call TRBD1 (5 bases). The CDR3 contains 13 residues. Germline V lookup: CDR1 SGHNT, CDR2 YYREEE (reference sequence). V was cut by 4 bases and J by 4 bases, with 11 bases left in between. The CDR3 is CASSPRGGTEAFF. As DNA, the CDR3 is TGTGCCAGCAGCCCGCGGGGGGGCACTGAAGCTTTCTTT.

The chain joins TRBV7-2 to TRBJ2-5; TRBD1 might be the D (6 bases). V was trimmed by 6 bases and J by 2 bases, leaving 13 bases between them. Per the germline V gene, CDR1 is SGHTA and CDR2 is FQGNSA. The CDR3 loop spans 14 amino acids. CDR3 bases: TGTGCCAGCAGTCGCGACAGGCAGCAAGAGACCCAGTACTTC. Translation gives CASSRDRQQETQYF.

The chain couples TRBV5-6 to TRBJ1-1; 9 bases are shared with TRBD1. CDR3 length: 17 amino acids. From germline, CDR1 is SGHDT and CDR2 YYEEEE. The junction had 12 bases not matched to a gene; V was cut back by 4 bases and J by 2 bases. The DNA for the CDR3 is TGTGCCAGCAGCCCTGCGGGACAGGGCTCTCGTAACACTGAAGCTTTCTTT. This codes for CASSPAGQGSRNTEAFF.

V and J are TRBV5-1 and TRBJ2-6; 7 bases line up with TRBD1. Germline lookup yields CDR1 SGHRS and CDR2 YFSETQ. The CDR3 contains 17 residues. V shed 4 bases, J shed 3 bases, and the junction held 10 bases outside the gene matches. CDR3 in amino acids: CASSGQTGLSGANVLTF. The CDR3 DNA reads TGCGCCAGCAGCGGCCAGACAGGGTTGAGTGGGGCCAACGTCCTGACTTTC.